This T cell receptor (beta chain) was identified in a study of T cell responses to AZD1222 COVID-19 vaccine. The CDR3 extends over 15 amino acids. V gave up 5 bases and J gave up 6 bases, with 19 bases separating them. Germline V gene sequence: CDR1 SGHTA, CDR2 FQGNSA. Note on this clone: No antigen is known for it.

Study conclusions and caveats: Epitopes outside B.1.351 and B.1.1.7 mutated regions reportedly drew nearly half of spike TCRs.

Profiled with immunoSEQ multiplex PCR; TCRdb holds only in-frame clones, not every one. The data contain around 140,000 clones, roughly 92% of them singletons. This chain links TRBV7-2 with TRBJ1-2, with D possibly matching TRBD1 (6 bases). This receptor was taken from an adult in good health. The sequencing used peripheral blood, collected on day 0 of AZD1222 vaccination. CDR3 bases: TGTGCCAGCAGCCGCACAGGGCCGGGAAATGATGGCTACACCTTC. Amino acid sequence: CASSRTGPGNDGYTF.